This T cell receptor beta chain was documented in a study of cytomegalovirus exposure and HLA in healthy donors. The PCR ran on 60 Vbeta and 13 Jbeta primers. Generated by immunoSEQ multiplex PCR, the TCRdb table keeps only in-frame clones and is missing some. Of around 200,000 clones in the sample, about 85% were seen once. Study-wide points: In a later analysis, HLA-C alleles had the fewest associated TCRs, DRB1 alleles the most. A link between a missense DCLRE1C variant and TCR beta V- and J-gene trimming emerged from a later analysis. Certain sequence variants were highly shared and formed a cluster, and this cluster was likely a sequencing artifact.

The CDR3 is 16 amino acids. The junction had 5 bases not matched to a gene; V was cut back by 3 bases and J by 2 bases. Germline CDR1 is MNHNS and CDR2 is SASEGT. Remarks on this clone: The target antigen is unknown.

Sequencing was done on a sample of PBMCs. The TCR comes from a woman in her forties or fifties in good health and CMV-seropositive. The V call is TRBV6-1, the J call TRBJ2-2, with TRBD1 identical over 8 bases. The CDR3, as DNA: TGTGCCAGCAGTGAGGTGGACAGGGCTAACACCGGGGAGCTGTTTTTT. It is translated as CASSEVDRANTGELFF.